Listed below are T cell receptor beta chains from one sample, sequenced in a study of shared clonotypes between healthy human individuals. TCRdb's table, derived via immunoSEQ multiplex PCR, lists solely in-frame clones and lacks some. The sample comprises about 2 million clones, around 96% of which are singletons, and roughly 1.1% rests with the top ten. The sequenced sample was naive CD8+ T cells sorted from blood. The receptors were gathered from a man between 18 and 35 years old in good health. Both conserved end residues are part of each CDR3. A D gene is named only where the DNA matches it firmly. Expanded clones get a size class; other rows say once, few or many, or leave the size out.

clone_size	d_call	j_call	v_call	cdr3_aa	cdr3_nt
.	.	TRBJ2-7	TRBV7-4	CASGRTRGFSYEQYF	TGTGCCAGCGGGAGAACGAGGGGGTTTTCGTACGAGCAGTACTTC
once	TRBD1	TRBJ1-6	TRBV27	CASRLTDRGDSPLHF	TGTGCCAGCAGGCTGACTGACAGGGGTGATTCACCCCTCCACTTT
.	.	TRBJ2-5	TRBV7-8	CASSQRGETQYF	TGTGCCAGCAGCCAAAGGGGGGAGACCCAGTACTTC
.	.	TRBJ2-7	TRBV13	CASSGTRGGSYEQYF	TGTGCCAGCAGCGGGACCCGAGGGGGAAGCTACGAGCAGTACTTC
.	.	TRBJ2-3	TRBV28	CASSPRAGAVGTDTQYF	TGTGCCAGCAGCCCCCGGGCCGGCGCGGTGGGCACAGATACGCAGTATTTT
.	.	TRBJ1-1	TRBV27	CASRPISGNTEAFF	TGTGCCAGCAGACCGATATCGGGGAACACTGAAGCTTTCTTT
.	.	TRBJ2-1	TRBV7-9	CASSLAQGWNNEQFF	TGTGCCAGCAGCTTAGCGCAGGGGTGGAACAATGAGCAGTTCTTC
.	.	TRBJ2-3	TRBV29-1	CSVDPVERSTDTQYF	TGCAGCGTGGACCCGGTGGAGAGAAGCACAGATACGCAGTATTTT
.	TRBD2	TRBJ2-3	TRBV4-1	CASSQAAGNTDTQYF	TGCGCCAGCAGCCAAGCAGCGGGAAACACAGATACGCAGTATTTT
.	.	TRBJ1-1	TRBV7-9	CASSGRTVENTEAFF	TGTGCCAGCAGCGGGAGGACAGTAGAGAACACTGAAGCTTTCTTT
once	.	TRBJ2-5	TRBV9	CASSEGELQETQYF	TGTGCCAGCAGCGAGGGGGAACTCCAAGAGACCCAGTACTTC
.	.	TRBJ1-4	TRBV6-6	CASRLGGDEKLFF	TGTGCCAGCAGATTAGGAGGGGATGAAAAACTGTTTTTT
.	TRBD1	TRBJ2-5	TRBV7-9	CASSSGTGALETQYF	TGTGCCAGCAGCTCCGGGACAGGCGCCCTGGAGACCCAGTACTTC
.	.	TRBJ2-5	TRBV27	CASSLLTSQETQYF	TGTGCCAGCAGTTTACTCACATCCCAAGAGACCCAGTACTTC
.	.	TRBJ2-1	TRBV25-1	CASTQGVAGNEQFF	TGTGCCAGCACCCAAGGGGTAGCAGGGAATGAGCAGTTCTTC
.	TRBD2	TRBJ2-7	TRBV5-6	CASSLGGSLYEQYF	TGTGCCAGCAGCCTGGGCGGGAGTCTCTACGAGCAGTACTTC
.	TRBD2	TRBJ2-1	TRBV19	CASRGLAGGLNNEQFF	TGTGCCAGTAGAGGACTAGCGGGAGGGCTTAACAATGAGCAGTTCTTC
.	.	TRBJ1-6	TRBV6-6	CASSYPDSNNSPLHF	TGTGCCAGCAGTTACCCGGACAGCAATAATTCACCCCTCCACTTT
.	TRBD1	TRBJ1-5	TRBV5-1	CASSAGTGGEQPQHF	TGCGCCAGCAGCGCTGGGACAGGGGGCGAGCAGCCCCAGCATTTT
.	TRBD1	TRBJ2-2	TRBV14	CASSHAYGTANTGELFF	TGTGCCAGCAGCCACGCTTACGGGACAGCGAACACCGGGGAGCTGTTTTTT
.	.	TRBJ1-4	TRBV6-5	CASSYSSGGGNEKLFF	TGTGCCAGCAGTTACTCTTCCGGGGGAGGTAATGAAAAACTGTTTTTT
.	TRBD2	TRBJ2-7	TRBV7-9	CASSLGTSGLMYF	TGTGCCAGCAGCCTCGGGACTAGCGGTCTCATGTACTTC
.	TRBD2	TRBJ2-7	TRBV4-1	CASSQAYYTSGRYEQYF	TGCGCCAGCAGCCAGGCCTACTATACTAGCGGGAGATACGAGCAGTACTTC
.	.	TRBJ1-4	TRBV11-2	CASSLVAGGEKLFF	TGTGCCAGCAGCTTAGTTGCCGGAGGGGAAAAACTGTTTTTT
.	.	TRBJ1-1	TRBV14	CASSQVFGRPYSDTEAFF	TGTGCCAGCAGCCAAGTCTTCGGCCGGCCGTATTCTGACACTGAAGCTTTCTTT
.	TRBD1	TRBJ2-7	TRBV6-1	CASSGTGGLYEQYF	TGTGCCAGCAGTGGGACAGGGGGCTTGTACGAGCAGTACTTC
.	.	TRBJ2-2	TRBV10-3	CAISESVNIRLELFF	TGTGCCATCAGTGAGTCGGTCAACATCAGGCTGGAGCTGTTTTTT
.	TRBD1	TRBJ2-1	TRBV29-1	CSVEQMTGYEQFF	TGCAGCGTTGAGCAGATGACAGGGTATGAGCAGTTCTTC
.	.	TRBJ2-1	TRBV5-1	CASSLVEGLNEQFF	TGCGCCAGCAGCTTGGTGGAGGGGCTCAATGAGCAGTTCTTC
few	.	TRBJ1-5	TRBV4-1	CASSQWVDVDSNQPQHF	TGCGCCAGCAGCCAGTGGGTCGACGTTGATAGCAATCAGCCCCAGCATTTT
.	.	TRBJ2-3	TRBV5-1	CASSPLTRTDTQYF	TGCGCCAGCAGTCCCCTTACGCGCACAGATACGCAGTATTTT
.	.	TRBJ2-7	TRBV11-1	CASSLRNEQYF	TGTGCCAGCAGCTTAAGGAACGAGCAGTACTTC
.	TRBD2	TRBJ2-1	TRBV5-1	CASSSTSGGATEQFF	TGCGCCAGCAGCTCGACTAGCGGGGGGGCCACTGAGCAGTTCTTC
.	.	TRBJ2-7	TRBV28	CASSSTGLSKYEQYF	TGTGCCAGCAGTTCGACAGGATTAAGCAAATACGAGCAGTACTTC
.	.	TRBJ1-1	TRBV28	CASSLGTENTEAFF	TGTGCCAGCAGTTTGGGGACGGAGAACACTGAAGCTTTCTTT
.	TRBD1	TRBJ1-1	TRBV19	CASSNRGLNTEAFF	TGTGCCAGTAGTAACAGGGGATTGAACACTGAAGCTTTCTTT
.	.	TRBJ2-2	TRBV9	CASSVASRGGTGELFF	TGTGCCAGCAGCGTAGCTAGTAGGGGTGGCACCGGGGAGCTGTTTTTT
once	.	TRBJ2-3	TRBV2	CASSEPAARTDTQYF	TGTGCCAGCAGTGAGCCGGCCGCACGCACAGATACGCAGTATTTT
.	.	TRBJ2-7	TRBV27	CASSLPGQSRKQYF	TGTGCCAGCAGTTTACCGGGCCAAAGTCGTAAGCAGTACTTC
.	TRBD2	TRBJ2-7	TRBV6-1	CACRTRTAGEQYF	TGTGCCTGCAGGACTAGGACCGCGGGAGAGCAGTACTTC
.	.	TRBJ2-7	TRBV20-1	CSASNGYEQYF	TGCAGTGCTAGTAACGGCTACGAGCAGTACTTC
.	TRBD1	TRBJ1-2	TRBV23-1	CASSRWPGGGYTF	TGCGCCAGCAGCCGCTGGCCAGGGGGAGGCTACACCTTC
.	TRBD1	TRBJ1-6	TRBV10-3	CAISEQQGANNSPLHF	TGTGCCATCAGTGAACAACAGGGGGCGAATAATTCACCCCTCCACTTT
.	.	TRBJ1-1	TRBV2	CASSQGRLNTEAFF	TGTGCCAGCAGCCAGGGACGCCTGAACACTGAAGCTTTCTTT
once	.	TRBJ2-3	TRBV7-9	CASSFRGASDTQYF	TGTGCCAGCAGCTTCCGGGGGGCTTCAGATACGCAGTATTTT
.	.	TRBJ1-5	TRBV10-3	CAITSVNLNQPQHF	TGTGCCATCACATCAGTCAATCTCAATCAGCCCCAGCATTTT